One sample yielded the 16 T cell receptor beta chains listed below, sequenced in a study of T cell changes during pregnancy in multiple sclerosis. Clones were sequenced by immunoSEQ multiplex PCR, and TCRdb holds only the in-frame ones, with some missing. The data hold 50,000 to 60,000 clones, with approximately 90% observed a single time. The material was peripheral blood, obtained after pregnancy. These receptors were collected from a female donor in good health, enrolled as a control in a pregnancy study.

V is TRBV5-6 and J is TRBJ2-1, with D tentatively TRBD2 (5 bases). The CDR3 runs to 15 residues. CDR1 and CDR2 from the germline V gene are SGHDT and YYEEEE. With 4 bases removed from V and 5 bases from J, the gap between germline ends came to 16 bases. CDR3 nucleotide sequence: TGTGCCAGCAGCCCCGACATGGGGAGTAACAATGAGCAGTTCTTC. Its translation is CASSPDMGSNNEQFF. Variable domain in full (rest from reference TRBV5-6 and TRBJ2-1): DAGVTQSPTHLIKTRGQQVTLRCSPKSGHDTVSWYQQALGQGPQFIFQYYEEEERQRGNFPDRFSGHQFPNYSSELNVNALLLGDSALYLCASSPDMGSNNEQFFGPGTRLTVL.

The chain is built from TRBV7-9 and TRBJ2-1; TRBD2 might be the D (7 bases). CDR1 SEHNR and CDR2 FQNEAQ come from the germline V gene (reference sequence). The V end was cut by 3 bases, the J end by 7 bases, with 16 bases between. The length of the CDR3 is 15 residues. CDR3 sequence reads: CASSFWGRGANEQFF. The CDR3 region has the DNA TGTGCCAGCAGCTTCTGGGGTCGGGGGGCGAATGAGCAGTTCTTC.

V gene TRBV12-5 combines with J gene TRBJ2-3; the D gene is possibly TRBD2 (6 bases). Germline V gene lookup returns CDR1 LGHNT and CDR2 FRNRAP. V was clipped by 2 bases and J by 5 bases, with 11 bases between them. The CDR3 is made up of 14 amino acids. The CDR3 region has the DNA TGTGCTAGTGGTTTGCCTTTAGCGGTAGATACGCAGTATTTT. Its protein product is CASGLPLAVDTQYF.

The genes are TRBV28 and TRBJ2-3; a weak D match, TRBD2 (5 bases). The V gene's germline CDR1 is MDHEN and CDR2 SYDVKM. The CDR3 has 15 residues. V was pared by 4 bases and J by 0 bases, with 11 bases between. CDR3 loop: CASSSLARSTDTQYF. For the CDR3, the DNA is TGTGCCAGCAGTTCTTTAGCGAGAAGCACAGATACGCAGTATTTT.

This chain joins TRBV19 and TRBJ1-2, with 10 positions matching TRBD1. V was pared by 4 bases and J by 6 bases, with 2 bases of the junction left unmatched. The length of the CDR3 is 13 residues. CDR1 is LNHDA, CDR2 SQIVND, per germline (reference sequence). The CDR3 sequence is CASSRGQGNGYTF. The CDR3 bases are TGTGCCAGTAGTAGGGGACAGGGGAATGGCTACACCTTC. The full variable domain, rest sourced from reference TRBV19 and TRBJ1-2, is DGGITQSPKYLFRKEGQNVTLSCEQNLNHDAMYWYRQDPGQGLRLIYYSQIVNDFQKGDIAEGYSVSREKKESFPLTVTSAQKNPTAFYLCASSRGQGNGYTFGSGTRLTVV.

This clone was seen just once. The CDR3 is CASSWSQGSATEAFF. The CDR3 DNA reads TGTGCCAGCAGCTGGAGTCAGGGGTCGGCCACTGAAGCTTTCTTT. V is TRBV7-2 and J is TRBJ1-1, with D possibly TRBD1 on 6 matching bases. Looked up from germline, CDR1 is SGHTA and CDR2 is FQGNSA. This CDR3 contains 15 residues. V was cut by 4 bases and J by 4 bases, with 16 bases left in between.

The sample holds one count of this clone. Written as DNA, the CDR3 is TGTGCCAGCAGTTACGGGAGGGAATGGGGCTACACCTTC. It translates to CASSYGREWGYTF. The chain employs TRBV6-5 and TRBJ1-2; unclear D gene. CDR3 length: 13 amino acids. Germline V gene sequence: CDR1 MNHEY, CDR2 SVGAGI. The V end lost 2 bases, the J end lost 8 bases, and 12 bases lay between the germline ends.

V and J are TRBV27 and TRBJ2-1, with TRBD2 matching 10 bases. The CDR3 runs to 16 residues. V lost 6 bases and J lost 6; bases outside the gene matches: 11. Germline CDR1 MNHEY, CDR2 SMNVEV (reference sequence). Here the CDR3 reads CASRPIAGGPTNEQFF. The DNA of the CDR3 is TGTGCCAGCAGACCCATAGCGGGAGGCCCTACCAATGAGCAGTTCTTC.

This chain uses TRBV7-2 with TRBJ2-7, with 7 bases that match TRBD2. In germline, CDR1 is SGHTA, CDR2 FQGNSA. CDR3 length: 17 residues. After removal of 1 base from V and 5 bases from J, the junction contained 14 bases not matched to a gene. The CDR3 spells CASSLVPGGAGRNEQYF. CDR3 DNA: TGTGCCAGCAGCTTAGTTCCGGGGGGAGCTGGACGAAACGAGCAGTACTTC.

This rearrangement joins TRBV6-1 to TRBJ2-7, with 9 bases aligning to TRBD1. Per germline, CDR1 MNHNS and CDR2 SASEGT. The CDR3 covers 14 residues. V was clipped by 6 bases and J by 0 bases; unmatched bases: 3. CDR3: CASRTGGGSYEQYF. The CDR3 coding sequence is TGTGCCAGCAGGACAGGGGGGGGCTCCTACGAGCAGTACTTC.

J is TRBJ2-2 and V is TRBV27; 8 nucleotides match TRBD1. This CDR3 region has 17 residues. The germline gives CDR1 MNHEY, CDR2 SMNVEV (reference sequence). The V segment lost 3 bases and the J segment 1 base; nucleotides outside the gene matches: 7. CDR3 nucleotide sequence: TGTGCCAGCAGTTTTTCCCGGACAGGGATGAACACCGGGGAGCTGTTTTTT. Protein sequence: CASSFSRTGMNTGELFF.

This clone was seen only once. This chain links TRBV6-1 with TRBJ2-1; no firm D call. V shed 1 base and J shed 0 bases, with 7 bases lying between them. Germline values: CDR1 MNHNS, CDR2 SASEGT. The CDR3 is made up of 15 amino acids. The CDR3 DNA sequence: TGTGCCAGCAGTGAAGTCTACAGCTCCTACAATGAGCAGTTCTTC. It codes for CASSEVYSSYNEQFF.

This chain links TRBV5-1 with TRBJ2-5; TRBD1 aligns across 8 bases. V lost 3 bases to trimming and J lost 0 bases; unmatched junction nucleotides: 4. In germline, CDR1 is SGHRS, CDR2 YFSETQ. The CDR3 runs to 15 residues. The DNA of the CDR3 is TGCGCCAGCAGCTACCAGGGGGCCTACCAAGAGACCCAGTACTTC. Residues: CASSYQGAYQETQYF.

The CDR3 nucleotides are TGCGCCAGCAGCCATGGGGACAGGGCTCGCCTCAATCAGCCCCAGCATTTT. Encoded protein: CASSHGDRARLNQPQHF. The chain joins TRBV4-3 to TRBJ1-5; 9 bases are a match to TRBD1. Trimming took 3 bases from V and 3 from J; bases not matched to a gene: 9. CDR3 length: 17 residues. CDR1 and CDR2 from the germline V gene are LGHNA and YSLEER.

CDR3: CASSFQGGSNSPLHF. The CDR3 DNA reads as TGTGCCAGCAGCTTTCAAGGGGGCAGTAATTCACCCCTCCACTTT. This chain connects TRBV5-5 to TRBJ1-6, with 7 bases lining up with TRBD1. V was clipped by 2 bases and J by 6 bases; unmatched bases: 5. The CDR3 runs to 15 residues. Germline loops: CDR1 SGHKS, CDR2 YYEKEE (reference sequence).

In DNA form, the CDR3 reads TGTGCCAGCAGCTTAGTAGCAGGGTTGGGTCAGCCCCAGCATTTT. Translated: CASSLVAGLGQPQHF. The chain carries TRBV7-2 and TRBJ1-5, with D possibly matching TRBD1 (5 bases). Germline values: CDR1 SGHTA, CDR2 FQGNSA. The V end lost 1 base, the J end lost 6 bases, and 13 bases lay between the germline ends. The CDR3 is 15 residues long.